This T cell receptor beta chain was sequenced for a study of response to subunit inactivated influenza vaccine. Each CDR3 protein gets one entry after TCRdb re-called the RT-PCR reads with MiXCR. The top ten clones hold around 10% of a sample with about 650,000 distinct CDR3 sequences, roughly 14% of them seen once. Germline-derived CDR1 and CDR2 are MGHRA and YSYEKL. This CDR3 spans 19 amino acids. Trimming took 0 bases from V and 7 from J; bases not matched to a gene: 11. The study, taken as a whole, reports: Authors suggested each seasonal influenza vaccination recruits few new T cells.

In the case of this clonotype: Antigen: not known.

The sample consisted of PBMCs from blood, taken 12 days after vaccination. The V gene is TRBV4-1, the J gene TRBJ2-2; TRBD2 agrees at 13 bases. The receptor's source is a man aged 45-65 years who received an inactivated influenza vaccine. The CDR3: CASSQEFALAGGPVGELFF. In DNA, the CDR3 is TGCGCCAGCAGCCAAGAATTCGCACTAGCGGGAGGGCCGGTCGGGGAGCTGTTTTTT.